These 18 T cell receptor beta chains share one sample of origin, sequenced in a study of blood T cell repertoires in COVID-19 (TCRdb year 2020). Library prep was done by the immunoSEQ multiplex PCR assay. TCRdb carries this immuneACCESS record with in-frame sequences only. Its versions omit some clonotypes, under half of them owing to an unresolved V gene in the studies checked, with the rest unexplained. In all, the sample holds about 170,000 clones, and roughly four fifths of those were seen once. The top ten clonotypes cover 2.5% to 3% of the sample. The specimen was peripheral blood. The receptors here all came from a woman of 80 years or more with COVID-19, enrolled during active disease.

The chain carries TRBV7-9 and TRBJ1-3, with TRBD1 as a possible D gene (6 bases). CDR1 and CDR2 from the germline V gene are SEHNR and FQNEAQ (reference sequence). The V gene lost 3 bases and the J gene lost 8 bases, with 11 bases spanning the gap. The CDR3 is made up of 13 amino acids. The CDR3 DNA follows: TGTGCCAGCAGCTTGGACAGAGGATACACCATATATTTT. Translating it yields CASSLDRGYTIYF. The variable domain in full, completed from reference TRBV7-9 and TRBJ1-3, reads DTGVSQNPRHKITKRGQNVTFRCDPISEHNRLYWYRQTLGQGPEFLTYFQNEAQLEKSRLLSDRFSAERPKGSFSTLEIQRTEQGDSAMYLCASSLDRGYTIYFGEGSWLTVV.

The chain combines TRBV28 with TRBJ2-3; a possible D gene is TRBD2 (6 bases). Germline V CDR1 and CDR2: MDHEN, SYDVKM. CDR3 length: 13 amino acids. The V and J ends lost 2 bases and 11 bases respectively, with 14 bases between them. CDR3: CASSLMFAGRQYF. CDR3 nucleotide sequence: TGTGCCAGCAGTTTAATGTTTGCGGGGCGGCAGTATTTT.

The chain uses TRBV15 and TRBJ2-1, with a tentative D call TRBD2 (6 bases). Germline-derived CDR1 and CDR2 are LNHNV and YYDKDF (reference sequence). V lost 0 bases and J lost 9, with 12 bases in between. This CDR3 comprises 14 residues. As DNA, the CDR3 is TGTGCCACCAGCAGAGATGCGGCGGAGGGTGAGCAGTTCTTC. As protein: CATSRDAAEGEQFF.

The chain joins TRBV3-1 (or the pseudogene TRBV3-2) to TRBJ1-4, with D perhaps matching TRBD1 (6 bases). Germline CDR1 and CDR2: LGHDT and YNNKEL (reference sequence). The CDR3 totals 14 residues. V was trimmed by 3 bases and J by 7 bases, leaving 12 bases between them. CDR3 coding DNA: TGTGCCAGCAGCCACCGCAGGGGTGCTGAAAAACTGTTTTTT. Its translation is CASSHRRGAEKLFF.

The rearrangement joins TRBV7-9 to TRBJ1-4, with TRBD1 matching over 10 bases. J gave up 3 bases and V 4 bases, and 8 bases lay outside the gene matches. Germline V gene sequence: CDR1 SEHNR, CDR2 FQNEAQ (reference sequence). The CDR3 extends over 17 amino acids. The CDR3 loop reads CASSWGQGILANEKLFF. CDR3 nucleotides: TGTGCCAGCAGCTGGGGACAGGGGATTTTGGCTAATGAAAAACTGTTTTTT.

In DNA form, the CDR3 reads TGTGCCAGCAGCTTGTCGGGGGGAGGGGAGACCCAGTACTTC. Encoded protein: CASSLSGGGETQYF. The rearrangement uses TRBV11-2 and TRBJ2-5; TRBD2 matches 7 bases. Germline loops: CDR1 SGHAT, CDR2 FQNNGV. The CDR3 spans 14 residues. Losses at the gene ends were 3 bases for V and 5 bases for J; bases not matched to a gene: 6.

V is TRBV4-1 and J is TRBJ2-3, with 9 bases that match TRBD2. Per the germline V gene, CDR1 is MGHRA and CDR2 is YSYEKL. J lost 6 bases, V lost 4 bases, and 17 bases had no gene match. The CDR3 contains 18 residues. The CDR3 loop reads CASSPEGFSGSGGDTQYF. DNA of the CDR3: TGCGCCAGCAGCCCCGAGGGATTTAGCGGGAGTGGGGGGGATACGCAGTATTTT.

This chain uses TRBV6-5 with TRBJ2-1; 9 bases are shared with TRBD1. Germline V gene sequence: CDR1 MNHEY, CDR2 SVGAGI. The CDR3 is 15 residues long. V shed 6 bases and J 1 base; nucleotides not matched to a gene: 4. CDR3 coding DNA: TGTGCCAGCAGGCCCGGGACAGGGTCCTACAATGAGCAGTTCTTC. Its translation: CASRPGTGSYNEQFF.

V gene TRBV27 combines with J gene TRBJ2-3; TRBD2 might be the D (5 bases). Germline V gene data show CDR1 as MNHEY and CDR2 as SMNVEV (reference sequence). The CDR3 has 16 amino acids. V was cut by 0 bases and J by 6 bases, with 16 bases left in between. CDR3 residues: CASSLSRGFPSDTQYF. The CDR3 nucleotides are TGTGCCAGCAGTTTATCTCGAGGGTTCCCCTCCGATACGCAGTATTTT.

This chain uses TRBV11-1 with TRBJ2-3; D not resolved. The V end lost 3 bases, the J end lost 2 bases, and 6 bases lay between the germline ends. There are 13 residues in the CDR3. Germline values: CDR1 SGHAT, CDR2 FQDESV (reference sequence). The CDR3 DNA is TGTGCCAGCAGCTTCCCAAACACAGATACGCAGTATTTT. Translating gives CASSFPNTDTQYF. Full variable domain (rest looked up from reference TRBV11-1 and TRBJ2-3): EAEVAQSPRYKITEKSQAVAFWCDPISGHATLYWYRQILGQGPELLVQFQDESVVDDSQLPKDRFSAERLKGVDSTLKIQPAELGDSAMYLCASSFPNTDTQYFGPGTRLTVL.

The chain's CDR3 is CASSSGASYEQYF. In DNA form, the CDR3 reads TGCGCCAGCAGCTCAGGGGCCTCCTACGAGCAGTACTTC. The V call is TRBV5-1, the J call TRBJ2-7; a possible D gene is TRBD1 (6 bases). This CDR3 has 13 amino acids. From germline, CDR1 is SGHRS and CDR2 YFSETQ. Trimming cost V 3 bases and J 0 bases, with 7 bases left between them.

V gene TRBV15 combines with J gene TRBJ2-1; 9 bases align to TRBD2. Trimming at V came to 2 bases and at J to 4 bases, leaving 0 bases not matched to a gene. This CDR3 spans 14 amino acids. Looked up from germline, CDR1 is LNHNV and CDR2 is YYDKDF (reference sequence). CDR3 in DNA: TGTGCCACCAGCAGAAGCGGGAGGTACAATGAGCAGTTCTTC. This gives the protein CATSRSGRYNEQFF.

The V gene is TRBV7-9, the J gene TRBJ2-7; TRBD2 matches at 10 bases. V gave up 8 bases and J gave up 3 bases; unmatched junction bases: 10. The CDR3 has 15 amino acids. Germline V CDR1 and CDR2: SEHNR, FQNEAQ (reference sequence). This chain's CDR3 is CASVGGAGGFYEQYF. CDR3 DNA sequence: TGTGCCAGCGTAGGAGGAGCGGGAGGGTTCTACGAGCAGTACTTC.

The CDR3 sequence is CASSIGDRAGNQPQHF. The CDR3 bases are TGTGCCAGTAGTATAGGGGACAGGGCGGGCAATCAGCCCCAGCATTTT. The chain couples TRBV19 to TRBJ1-5; 9 bases align to TRBD1. The CDR3 is 16 amino acids. After removal of 1 base from V and 2 bases from J, the junction contained 3 bases not matched to a gene. CDR1 and CDR2 (germline): LNHDA, SQIVND (reference sequence).

The chain is built from TRBV9 and TRBJ2-1; D unresolved. Germline V CDR1 and CDR2: SGDLS, YYNGEE. This CDR3 has 13 residues. Trimming cost V 0 bases and J 4 bases, with 5 bases left between them. The CDR3 loop reads CASSVASYNEQFF. The CDR3 bases are TGTGCCAGCAGCGTAGCCAGTTACAATGAGCAGTTCTTC.

The chain employs TRBV30 and TRBJ2-2; 12 bases are a match to TRBD1. J gave up 7 bases and V 3 bases, and 9 bases lay outside the gene matches. The CDR3 runs to 16 residues. From germline, CDR1 is GTSNPN and CDR2 SVGIG (reference sequence). CDR3 DNA sequence: TGTGCCTGGAGCCAATCGGGGACAGGGGGCTTCGGGGAGCTGTTTTTT. Its translation is CAWSQSGTGGFGELFF. Using reference TRBV30 and TRBJ2-2 for the parts outside the CDR3, the full variable domain is SQTIHQWPATLVQPVGSPLSLECTVEGTSNPNLYWYRQAAGRGLQLLFYSVGIGQISSEVPQNLSASRPQDRQFILSSKKLLLSDSGFYLCAWSQSGTGGFGELFFGEGSRLTVL.

V gene TRBV30 combines with J gene TRBJ2-7, with 11 bases that match TRBD1. The germline V gene encodes CDR1 GTSNPN and CDR2 SVGIG (reference sequence). This CDR3 is 18 amino acids long. The V and J ends lost 1 base and 0 bases, in that order; junction bases with no gene match: 11. CDR3 residues: CAWSAGTGGWANSYEQYF. CDR3 nucleotides: TGTGCCTGGAGTGCCGGGACAGGGGGGTGGGCTAACTCCTACGAGCAGTACTTC. The whole variable domain, filled in from reference TRBV30 and TRBJ2-7, reads SQTIHQWPATLVQPVGSPLSLECTVEGTSNPNLYWYRQAAGRGLQLLFYSVGIGQISSEVPQNLSASRPQDRQFILSSKKLLLSDSGFYLCAWSAGTGGWANSYEQYFGPGTRLTVT.

The chain has TRBV28 and TRBJ2-1; 9 nucleotides line up with TRBD2. The germline gives CDR1 MDHEN, CDR2 SYDVKM. J lost 1 base, V lost 4 bases, and 5 bases had no gene match. The CDR3 sequence is 16 residues long. The DNA of the CDR3 is TGTGCCAGCAGTTGGGGGAGCGGGGGGTCCTACAATGAGCAGTTCTTC. It translates to CASSWGSGGSYNEQFF. Full variable domain (rest looked up from reference TRBV28 and TRBJ2-1): DVKVTQSSRYLVKRTGEKVFLECVQDMDHENMFWYRQDPGLGLRLIYFSYDVKMKEKGDIPEGYSVSREKKERFSLILESASTNQTSMYLCASSWGSGGSYNEQFFGPGTRLTVL.